A single sample gave rise to the 13 T cell receptor beta chains below, sequenced in a study of blood T cell repertoires in COVID-19. Clones were sequenced by immunoSEQ multiplex PCR, and TCRdb holds only the in-frame ones, with some missing. This table has more than 100,000 clones, about 88% appearing once. The specimen was peripheral blood. The receptors come from a woman of 80 years or more with acute or convalescent COVID-19.

In DNA form, the CDR3 reads TGTGCCAGCAGGAAGACAGGGGATGGGAACACCATATATTTT. Protein product: CASRKTGDGNTIYF. J is TRBJ1-3 and V is TRBV6-5; 8 bases map to TRBD1. The germline gives CDR1 MNHEY, CDR2 SVGAGI. CDR3 size: 14 residues. The V segment lost 6 bases and the J segment 7 bases; nucleotides outside the gene matches: 8.

The chain links TRBV4-3 to TRBJ2-3, with TRBD2 as a possible D gene (5 bases). The CDR3 has 13 amino acids. Trimming stripped 3 bases from V and 6 bases from J, with 10 bases between. Germline V gene data show CDR1 as LGHNA and CDR2 as YSLEER. The CDR3 DNA reads TGCGCCAGCAGCCAGATGACGGGGGATACGCAGTATTTT. Protein product: CASSQMTGDTQYF.

In this sample, this clone turned up once. The chain carries TRBV6-2 or TRBV6-3 and TRBJ1-5; 10 bases fit TRBD1. There are 15 residues in the CDR3. V lost 3 bases and J lost 9; bases outside the gene matches: 8. Per germline, CDR1 MNHEY and CDR2 SVGEGT. Here the CDR3 DNA reads TGTGCCAGCAGTTATGTCGCGACAGGGGGCAGGCCCCAGCATTTT. This sequence encodes CASSYVATGGRPQHF.

J is TRBJ2-5 and V is TRBV7-9; a possible D gene is TRBD1 (5 bases). The CDR3 covers 14 residues. Trimming took 5 bases from V and 2 from J, leaving 12 bases between them. Germline V gene data show CDR1 as SEHNR and CDR2 as FQNEAQ (reference sequence). CDR3 sequence: CASSPWGQQETQYF. CDR3 bases: TGTGCCAGCAGCCCATGGGGCCAGCAAGAGACCCAGTACTTC.

This clone was found once. This chain connects TRBV15 to TRBJ2-1; TRBD1 agrees at 8 bases. V shed 1 base and J 4 bases; nucleotides not matched to a gene: 9. CDR1 and CDR2 from the germline V gene are LNHNV and YYDKDF (reference sequence). This CDR3 contains 17 residues. In DNA form, the CDR3 reads TGTGCCACCAGCAGAGCCGGACAGGGACGGGGGTACAATGAGCAGTTCTTC. This gives the protein CATSRAGQGRGYNEQFF.

The chain carries TRBV5-1 and TRBJ2-1; the match to TRBD2 covers 8 bases. The CDR3 is made up of 16 amino acids. The germline gives CDR1 SGHRS, CDR2 YFSETQ. The V segment lost 0 bases and the J segment 2 bases; nucleotides outside the gene matches: 4. The CDR3 DNA reads as TGCGCCAGCAGCTTGGAGGGGACTAGGGCCTACAATGAGCAGTTCTTC. Its protein product is CASSLEGTRAYNEQFF.

V is TRBV30 and J is TRBJ2-5, with D tentatively TRBD1 (6 bases). The germline V and J ends were trimmed by 2 bases and 7 bases, with 14 bases remaining between them. Germline CDR1 and CDR2: GTSNPN and SVGIG (reference sequence). The CDR3 contains 13 residues. CDR3 sequence: CAWSKDSLGTQYF. The CDR3 coding sequence is TGTGCCTGGAGTAAGGACAGTTTAGGGACCCAGTACTTC.

The chain carries TRBV6-5 and TRBJ1-5; the D is unclear. CDR1 is MNHEY, CDR2 SVGAGI, per germline. The CDR3 length is 13 residues. Trimming removed 5 bases at V and 4 bases at J, with 9 bases between. This CDR3 reads CASSNTVNQPQHF. CDR3 sequence (DNA): TGTGCCAGCAGTAACACCGTAAATCAGCCCCAGCATTTT.

The chain uses TRBV30 and TRBJ1-6; D is possibly TRBD1 (5 bases). Germline V gives CDR1 GTSNPN, CDR2 SVGIG (reference sequence). The CDR3 loop spans 16 amino acids. V lost 4 bases and J lost 0, with 13 bases in between. The CDR3 here is CAWMGRQDSYNSPLHF. CDR3 sequence (DNA): TGTGCCTGGATGGGGCGTCAGGACTCCTATAATTCACCCCTCCACTTT.

The chain carries TRBV25-1 and TRBJ2-7; no reliable D call. The CDR3 has 13 residues. The V gene's germline CDR1 is MGHDK and CDR2 SYGVNS. V lost 1 base, J lost 3 bases, and 7 bases lay in between. The CDR3 DNA reads TGTGCCAGCAGTGAATCCTCGGTCTACGAGCAGTACTTC. Its protein is CASSESSVYEQYF.

The chain is built from TRBV7-2 and TRBJ2-1, with D perhaps matching TRBD1 (7 bases). The germline gives CDR1 SGHTA, CDR2 FQGNSA. The CDR3 length is 14 residues. The V gene lost 6 bases and the J gene lost 12 bases, with 21 bases spanning the gap. Here the CDR3 reads CASSQGGGARGQFF. As DNA, the CDR3 is TGTGCCAGCAGTCAGGGGGGCGGGGCCCGAGGGCAGTTCTTC. The full variable domain, rest sourced from reference TRBV7-2 and TRBJ2-1, is GAGVSQSPSNKVTEKGKDVELRCDPISGHTALYWYRQSLGQGLEFLIYFQGNSAPDKSGLPSDRFSAERTGGSVSTLTIQRTQQEDSAVYLCASSQGGGARGQFFGPGTRLTVL.

CDR3 sequence (DNA): TGTGCCAGCAGCCCGAGTAGCGGGGGGGCGACGAACACCGGGGAGCTGTTTTTT. Protein product: CASSPSSGGATNTGELFF. The genes are TRBV7-2 and TRBJ2-2; 11 bases align to TRBD2. Per the germline V gene, CDR1 is SGHTA and CDR2 is FQGNSA. The CDR3 contains 18 residues. V gave up 5 bases and J gave up 0 bases; unmatched junction bases: 8.

CDR3 in DNA: TGCAGCGTTGAACAGAATACCCCTAACTATGGCTACACCTTC. Translation: CSVEQNTPNYGYTF. V and J are TRBV29-1 and TRBJ1-2, with no clear D. The CDR3 consists of 14 residues. CDR1 is SQVTM and CDR2 is ANQGSEA in the germline V gene. Trimming cost V 2 bases and J 0 bases, with 10 bases left between them.